This T cell receptor beta chain stems from a study of T-cell reconstitution after alpha-beta-depleted transplantation in children. Unique molecular identifiers featured in how the TCRbeta library was prepared. TCRdb re-called the PCR reads through MiXCR, storing one row per CDR3 protein. The sample lists some 520,000 distinct CDR3 sequences, 30% to 35% occurring once. The CDR3 runs to 14 residues. V shed 7 bases and J 7 bases; nucleotides not matched to a gene: 11. The V gene's germline CDR1 is SQVTM and CDR2 ANQGSEA. This specimen consisted of PBMCs from the stem cell graft donor, obtained from the stem cell graft. The V and J genes are TRBV29-1 and TRBJ2-1; the match to TRBD2 covers 9 bases. The sequence came from a human donor who donated a stem cell graft to a child with aplastic anemia. The DNA of the CDR3 is TGCAGCGGGAAACAACTAGCGGGCTGGAATGAGCAGTTCTTC. Translated: CSGKQLAGWNEQFF.